What follows is one TCR beta chain and its context. Generated by immunoSEQ multiplex PCR, the TCRdb table keeps only in-frame clones and is missing some. The repertoire holds 46,000 or so clones, with 70% to 90% as singletons. The entry originates in a study of blood T cell repertoires in COVID-19. With V trimmed by 4 bases and J by 5 bases, 12 bases remained unmatched. Germline V CDR1 and CDR2: SGHTA, FQGNSA. CDR3 length: 16 amino acids. The TCR originated in a woman of 80 years or more with COVID-19, enrolled during active disease. The V and J genes are TRBV7-2 and TRBJ1-1, with 8 bases matching TRBD1. What was sequenced was peripheral blood. CDR3 loop: CASSSQPQGAKTEAFF. The CDR3 nucleotides are TGTGCCAGCAGCTCGCAACCCCAGGGGGCTAAGACTGAAGCTTTCTTT.